This entry lists 32 T cell receptor beta chains sequenced from one sample in a study of blood T cell repertoires in COVID-19. The method was immunoSEQ multiplex PCR; TCRdb's version includes in-frame clones alone and lacks a portion of them. The data show tens of thousands of clones, with 65% to 85% seen just once and around 4.5% held by the top ten. The material sequenced was peripheral blood. These receptors were taken from a woman in her sixties with acute or convalescent COVID-19.

The chain carries TRBV9 and TRBJ1-6; possibly TRBD1 for D (5 bases). This CDR3 comprises 15 residues. Deletions cut 0 bases from V and 7 bases from J, with 11 bases between. Germline lookup yields CDR1 SGDLS and CDR2 YYNGEE. The CDR3 coding sequence is TGTGCCAGCAGCGTAGCTCAGGGTTGGAATTCACCCCTCCACTTT. It yields the protein CASSVAQGWNSPLHF.

V gene TRBV3-1 (or the pseudogene TRBV3-2) combines with J gene TRBJ1-4; weak D call: TRBD1 (6 bases). V was clipped by 0 bases and J by 8 bases, with 13 bases between them. CDR3 size: 15 residues. CDR1 and CDR2 from the germline V gene are LGHDT and YNNKEL (reference sequence). CDR3 region: CASSQDVRGREKLFF. CDR3 DNA sequence: TGTGCCAGCAGCCAAGATGTCAGGGGTCGCGAAAAACTGTTTTTT.

The chain recombines TRBV5-1 with TRBJ2-1, with a possible D match to TRBD1 (5 bases). CDR3 length: 16 residues. Trimming shortened V by 2 bases and J by 5 bases, and 17 bases separated the two germline ends. Germline V lookup: CDR1 SGHRS, CDR2 YFSETQ. CDR3: CASSLWGSALDNEQFF. The CDR3 bases are TGCGCCAGCAGCTTATGGGGCAGCGCCCTTGACAATGAGCAGTTCTTC. The full variable domain, completed using reference TRBV5-1 and TRBJ2-1, is KAGVTQTPRYLIKTRGQQVTLSCSPISGHRSVSWYQQTPGQGLQFLFEYFSETQRNKGNFPGRFSGRQFSNSRSEMNVSTLELGDSALYLCASSLWGSALDNEQFFGPGTRLTVL.

V usage is TRBV18 and J usage is TRBJ2-7; D gene ambiguous. The V end lost 6 bases, the J end lost 0 bases, and 6 bases lay between the germline ends. Germline values: CDR1 KGHSH, CDR2 LQKENI. The CDR3 runs 12 residues. The CDR3 region is CASSPSSYEQYF. As DNA, the CDR3 is TGTGCCAGCTCCCCTAGCTCCTACGAGCAGTACTTC.

The V and J genes are TRBV5-5 and TRBJ2-5, with a tentative D call TRBD2 (5 bases). The V end was cut by 4 bases, the J end by 4 bases, with 8 bases between. The germline CDR1 and CDR2 sequences are SGHKS and YYEKEE (reference sequence). This CDR3 spans 12 amino acids. CDR3 nucleotide sequence: TGTGCCAGCAGCACCCGGGGAGAGACCCAGTACTTC. Its protein is CASSTRGETQYF.

V gene TRBV6-5 combines with J gene TRBJ2-3; TRBD2 is a possible D gene (6 bases). The germline V and J ends were trimmed by 8 bases and 7 bases, with 13 bases remaining between them. Germline lookup yields CDR1 MNHEY and CDR2 SVGAGI. The CDR3 is 12 amino acids. CDR3 coding DNA: TGTGCCAGCTCCCGACTAGGGTATACGCAGTATTTT. It specifies CASSRLGYTQYF.

In its sample, this clone was seen a few times. The chain links TRBV15 to TRBJ1-2; D gene uncertain. V lost 3 bases and J lost 4, with 9 bases in between. Germline V gene data show CDR1 as LNHNV and CDR2 as YYDKDF (reference sequence). This CDR3 is built from 13 residues. The CDR3 coding sequence is TGTGCCACCAGCAGGTCGGGGTCCTATGGCTACACCTTC. Its protein product is CATSRSGSYGYTF.

The chain employs TRBV27 and TRBJ2-1, with 13 bases fitting TRBD2. The V and J ends lost 4 bases and 7 bases, in that order; junction bases with no gene match: 4. The CDR3 is 15 residues long. Germline V gives CDR1 MNHEY, CDR2 SMNVEV (reference sequence). CDR3 nucleotides: TGTGCCAGCAGTTCTTGGACTAGCGGGAGTAATGAGCAGTTCTTC. It codes for CASSSWTSGSNEQFF.

This clone was seen a few times. The V gene is TRBV3-1 (or the pseudogene TRBV3-2), the J gene TRBJ1-6, with D possibly matching TRBD1 (5 bases). V lost 5 bases to trimming and J lost 7 bases, with 9 bases between them. CDR3 length: 13 amino acids. Germline CDR1 and CDR2: LGHDT and YNNKEL (reference sequence). The CDR3 DNA reads as TGTGCCAGCAGCTCCAGGGTAAATTCACCCCTCCACTTT. Translating it yields CASSSRVNSPLHF.

The CDR3 DNA reads TGTGCCAGCAGCCAACGGGCTCGGCTAGCGGGGGGGTTGGGAGAGACCCAGTACTTC. This codes for CASSQRARLAGGLGETQYF. The chain uses TRBV4-2 and TRBJ2-5, with 12 bases that match TRBD2. Germline V gene lookup returns CDR1 LGHNA and CDR2 YNFKEQ. CDR3 length: 19 residues. J lost 4 bases, V lost 2 bases, and 14 bases had no gene match.

The gene calls are TRBV6-5 and TRBJ2-3, with 10 bases that match TRBD1. The J segment lost 6 bases and the V segment lost 2 bases, leaving 8 bases of the junction unmatched. Germline CDR1 is MNHEY and CDR2 is SVGAGI. The CDR3 spans 16 residues. The CDR3 region is CASSYAPGQGRDTQYF. In DNA, the CDR3 is TGTGCCAGCAGTTACGCACCGGGACAGGGGAGGGATACGCAGTATTTT.

Only one count was recorded for this clone. This chain connects TRBV18 to TRBJ1-6; 8 bases fit TRBD1. This CDR3 spans 15 amino acids. V was clipped by 3 bases and J by 7 bases; unmatched bases: 5. Germline V gene sequence: CDR1 KGHSH, CDR2 LQKENI. The CDR3 protein is CASSPDREVNSPLHF. The CDR3 DNA reads TGTGCCAGCTCACCGGACAGGGAAGTGAATTCACCCCTCCACTTT.

V usage is TRBV6-5 and J usage is TRBJ1-2; the D gene is possibly TRBD1 (6 bases). V gave up 4 bases and J gave up 4 bases, with 13 bases separating them. Germline lookup yields CDR1 MNHEY and CDR2 SVGAGI. The CDR3 has 14 amino acids. CDR3 sequence reads: CASSLKTGIYGYTF. CDR3 DNA: TGTGCCAGCAGTTTGAAAACAGGGATCTATGGCTACACCTTC.

The V call is TRBV4-2, the J call TRBJ1-2; the D gene is possibly TRBD1 (6 bases). Germline CDR1 and CDR2: LGHNA and YNFKEQ. The CDR3 is made up of 13 amino acids. V was shortened by 3 bases and J by 5 bases, with 10 bases between the two germline ends. In DNA form, the CDR3 reads TGTGCCAGCAGCCATCACAGGGAGTATGGCTACACCTTC. Encoded protein: CASSHHREYGYTF.

J is TRBJ1-1 and V is TRBV28, with D perhaps matching TRBD1 (6 bases). This CDR3 is built from 13 residues. Deletions cut 8 bases from V and 6 bases from J, with 16 bases between. Per the germline V gene, CDR1 is MDHEN and CDR2 is SYDVKM. CDR3 in DNA: TGTGCCAGCCACGTTTATGGGGGCTCTGAAGCTTTCTTT. Translating gives CASHVYGGSEAFF.

This clone was detected a few times. V and J are TRBV7-6 and TRBJ1-6; a weak D match, TRBD1 (6 bases). Trimming stripped 4 bases from V and 0 bases from J, with 7 bases between. Per the germline V gene, CDR1 is SGHVS and CDR2 is FNYEAQ. This CDR3 spans 15 amino acids. Here the CDR3 DNA reads TGTGCCAGCAGCTCCAGGGGCTCCTATAATTCACCCCTCCACTTT. This encodes CASSSRGSYNSPLHF.

This clone turned up a few times. The V and J genes are TRBV20-1 and TRBJ2-7, with D possibly matching TRBD1 (5 bases). V was trimmed by 2 bases and J by 8 bases, leaving 10 bases between them. This CDR3 region has 11 residues. CDR1 is DFQATT and CDR2 is SNEGSKA in the germline V gene (reference sequence). The CDR3 here is CSARPQGKQYF. Written as DNA, the CDR3 is TGCAGTGCTAGACCTCAGGGAAAGCAGTACTTC.

V gene TRBV19 combines with J gene TRBJ1-2; 8 bases line up with TRBD1. Losses at the gene ends were 6 bases for V and 0 bases for J; bases not matched to a gene: 3. The CDR3 spans 14 residues. Germline V gene lookup returns CDR1 LNHDA and CDR2 SQIVND (reference sequence). The CDR3, as DNA: TGTGCCAGTAGGGGGACAGGTACTAACTATGGCTACACCTTC. Translating it yields CASRGTGTNYGYTF.

The chain employs TRBV11-2 and TRBJ1-4; D ambiguous. The germline CDR1 and CDR2 sequences are SGHAT and FQNNGV. This CDR3 has 14 amino acids. The germline V and J ends were trimmed by 0 bases and 10 bases, with 12 bases remaining between them. The CDR3 loop is CASSLDHPAGKLFF. The CDR3 nucleotides are TGTGCCAGCAGCTTAGACCATCCCGCGGGAAAACTGTTTTTT. The full variable domain, its missing parts supplied by reference TRBV11-2 and TRBJ1-4, is EAGVAQSPRYKIIEKRQSVAFWCNPISGHATLYWYQQILGQGPKLLIQFQNNGVVDDSQLPKDRFSAERLKGVDSTLKIQPAKLEDSAVYLCASSLDHPAGKLFFGSGTQLSVL.

CDR3 sequence reads: CASSYSRQSGVQGYTF. CDR3 nucleotides: TGTGCCAGCAGTTATTCCCGTCAGTCGGGGGTACAAGGCTACACCTTC. J is TRBJ1-2 and V is TRBV6-6, with a weak D call TRBD1 (5 bases). Germline V gene lookup returns CDR1 MNHNY and CDR2 SVGAGI (reference sequence). V was cut by 3 bases and J by 8 bases, with 22 bases left in between. This CDR3 is 16 amino acids long.

This clone was seen a handful of times. This chain links TRBV5-1 with TRBJ1-6; TRBD1 matches 9 bases. The CDR3 covers 15 residues. CDR1 is SGHRS, CDR2 YFSETQ, per germline. V shed 4 bases, J shed 9 bases, and the junction held 8 bases outside the gene matches. The CDR3 DNA reads TGCGCCAGCAGCAAACAGGGGGCGGACGGTTCACCCCTCCACTTT. Its protein is CASSKQGADGSPLHF.

This clone was observed once. The chain has TRBV28 and TRBJ1-5; D is undetermined. There are 14 residues in the CDR3. Deletions cut 4 bases from V and 3 bases from J, with 10 bases between. Germline CDR1 and CDR2: MDHEN and SYDVKM. For the CDR3, the DNA is TGTGCCAGCAGTTCAAACGGTAACAATCAGCCCCAGCATTTT. It encodes CASSSNGNNQPQHF.

The rearrangement links TRBV28 to TRBJ2-7; TRBD2 matches at 10 bases. The CDR3 totals 16 residues. The germline CDR1 and CDR2 sequences are MDHEN and SYDVKM. After removal of 5 bases from V and 7 bases from J, the junction contained 14 bases not matched to a gene. Written as DNA, the CDR3 is TGTGCCAGCAGTATACCACTAGCGGGGAGGACGGGTGAGCAGTACTTC. It specifies CASSIPLAGRTGEQYF.

This clone was seen once. The rearrangement joins TRBV3-1 (or the pseudogene TRBV3-2) to TRBJ2-3; 7 bases fit TRBD2. This CDR3 is built from 15 residues. V trimming: 1 base; J trimming: 5 bases; junction bases outside the gene matches: 6. Looked up from germline, CDR1 is LGHDT and CDR2 is YNNKEL (reference sequence). As DNA, the CDR3 is TGTGCCAGCAGCCAAGTAGGCGTAGCGGGAGATACGCAGTATTTT. Residues: CASSQVGVAGDTQYF.

The CDR3: CASSSATGAEAFF. The CDR3 DNA is TGTGCCAGCAGTTCGGCGACAGGGGCTGAAGCTTTCTTT. The chain combines TRBV6-5 with TRBJ1-1, with 8 bases matching TRBD1. Looked up from germline, CDR1 is MNHEY and CDR2 is SVGAGI. The junction had 4 bases not matched to a gene; V was cut back by 4 bases and J by 6 bases. The CDR3 has 13 amino acids.

The chain uses TRBV28 and TRBJ2-5; unclear D gene. V lost 2 bases and J lost 3, with 7 bases in between. The CDR3 sequence is 13 residues long. Looked up from germline, CDR1 is MDHEN and CDR2 is SYDVKM. CDR3 bases: TGTGCCAGCAGTTTAGCGCGTAAAGAGACCCAGTACTTC. Translation gives CASSLARKETQYF.

The chain couples TRBV5-1 to TRBJ1-2, with TRBD1 matching over 7 bases. CDR3 length: 14 residues. The V segment lost 4 bases and the J segment 4 bases; nucleotides outside the gene matches: 7. Looked up from germline, CDR1 is SGHRS and CDR2 is YFSETQ. The CDR3 loop is CASSERGDSYGYTF. As DNA, the CDR3 is TGCGCCAGCAGCGAGCGGGGGGACAGCTATGGCTACACCTTC.

The CDR3 DNA sequence: TGTGCCAGCAGATCCGGGACAGGGGGCTCCTACGAGCAGTACTTC. As protein: CASRSGTGGSYEQYF. V and J are TRBV6-5 and TRBJ2-7, with 11 bases lining up with TRBD1. CDR1 and CDR2 from the germline V gene are MNHEY and SVGAGI. The CDR3 runs 15 residues. J gave up 0 bases and V 6 bases, and 4 bases lay outside the gene matches.

This chain links TRBV18 with TRBJ1-1, with 7 bases lining up with TRBD1. V shed 5 bases and J 7 bases; nucleotides not matched to a gene: 7. CDR3 length equals 13 residues. The V gene's germline CDR1 is KGHSH and CDR2 LQKENI. CDR3 sequence: CASSATGVLEAFF. The CDR3 DNA reads TGTGCCAGCTCAGCCACAGGGGTTCTTGAAGCTTTCTTT.

Concerning this clone: Additional DNA sequences in this sample encode the identical CDR3. The genes are TRBV18 and TRBJ1-2, with TRBD1 matching over 9 bases. The V gene end was trimmed by 2 bases and the J gene end by 6 bases; junction bases not matched to a gene: 1. This CDR3 is built from 13 residues. The germline gives CDR1 KGHSH, CDR2 LQKENI. In DNA, the CDR3 is TGTGCCAGCTCACCAGGACAGGGGAATGGCTACACCTTC. It yields the protein CASSPGQGNGYTF. Full variable domain (remainder filled in from reference TRBV18 and TRBJ1-2): NAGVMQNPRHLVRRRGQEARLRCSPMKGHSHVYWYRQLPEEGLKFMVYLQKENIIDESGMPKERFSAEFPKEGPSILRIQQVVRGDSAAYFCASSPGQGNGYTFGSGTRLTVV.

The chain is built from TRBV19 and TRBJ2-1, with 8 bases lining up with TRBD2. This CDR3 spans 18 amino acids. V shed 4 bases, J shed 6 bases, and the junction held 17 bases outside the gene matches. Looked up from germline, CDR1 is LNHDA and CDR2 is SQIVND (reference sequence). CDR3 in DNA: TGTGCCAGTAGTAAGATTCTTAGTGTAGCGGGGAGATTCAATGAGCAGTTCTTC. It yields the protein CASSKILSVAGRFNEQFF. The full variable domain, rest sourced from reference TRBV19 and TRBJ2-1, is DGGITQSPKYLFRKEGQNVTLSCEQNLNHDAMYWYRQDPGQGLRLIYYSQIVNDFQKGDIAEGYSVSREKKESFPLTVTSAQKNPTAFYLCASSKILSVAGRFNEQFFGPGTRLTVL.

The V and J genes are TRBV19 and TRBJ1-1; D uncertain. The germline V gene has CDR1 LNHDA and CDR2 SQIVND (reference sequence). The CDR3 has 13 residues. The germline V and J ends were trimmed by 8 bases and 3 bases, with 13 bases remaining between them. The CDR3 is CASGDNLHTEAFF. CDR3 in DNA: TGTGCCAGTGGTGACAATTTGCACACTGAAGCTTTCTTT.